The entry below describes one TCR beta chain. Profiling relied on immunoSEQ multiplex PCR, and the TCRdb table lists in-frame clones only, not all of them. The sample shows around 65,000 clones, more than 75% of them seen only once. This record comes from a study of T cell changes during pregnancy in multiple sclerosis. CDR3 length: 16 residues. Germline V gives CDR1 LNHDA, CDR2 SQIVND (reference sequence). Trimming pared 7 bases from V and 0 bases from J, leaving 16 bases between. Material: peripheral blood, obtained in the third trimester of pregnancy. The TCR sequence derives from a female donor in good health, enrolled as a control in a pregnancy study. V gene TRBV19 combines with J gene TRBJ1-5; possible D gene TRBD1, 6 bases. For the CDR3, the DNA is TGTGCCAGTAATCTCAGGGGTTTCTATAGCAATCAGCCCCAGCATTTT. Translation: CASNLRGFYSNQPQHF. The full variable domain, rest sourced from reference TRBV19 and TRBJ1-5, is DGGITQSPKYLFRKEGQNVTLSCEQNLNHDAMYWYRQDPGQGLRLIYYSQIVNDFQKGDIAEGYSVSREKKESFPLTVTSAQKNPTAFYLCASNLRGFYSNQPQHFGDGTRLSIL.